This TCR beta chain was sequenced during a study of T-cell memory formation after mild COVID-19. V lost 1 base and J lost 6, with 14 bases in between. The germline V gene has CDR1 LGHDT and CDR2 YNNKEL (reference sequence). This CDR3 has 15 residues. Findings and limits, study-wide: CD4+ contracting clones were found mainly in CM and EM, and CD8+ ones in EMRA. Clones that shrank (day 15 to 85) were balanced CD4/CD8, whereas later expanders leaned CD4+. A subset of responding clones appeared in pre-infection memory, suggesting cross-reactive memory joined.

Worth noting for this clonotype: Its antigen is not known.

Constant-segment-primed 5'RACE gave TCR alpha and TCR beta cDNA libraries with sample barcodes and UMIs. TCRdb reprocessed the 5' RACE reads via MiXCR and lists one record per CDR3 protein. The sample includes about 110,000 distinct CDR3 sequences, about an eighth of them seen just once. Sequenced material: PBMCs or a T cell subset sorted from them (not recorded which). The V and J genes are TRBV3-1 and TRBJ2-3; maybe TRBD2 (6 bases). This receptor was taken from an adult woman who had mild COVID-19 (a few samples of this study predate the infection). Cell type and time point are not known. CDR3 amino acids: CASSQVRDFGDTQYF. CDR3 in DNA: TGTGCCAGCAGCCAAGTCCGGGACTTCGGTGATACGCAGTATTTT.